These 6 T cell receptor beta chains were all obtained from the same sample, sequenced in a study of T cells in Graves' hyperthyroidism and ophthalmopathy. TCR beta CDR3 regions were amplified from RNA transcripts. A set of HTBI primers served as the primers for a first-round RT-PCR of the TCR CDR3. TCRdb independently ran MiXCR on the multiplex PCR reads; one entry per CDR3 protein. The sample lists about 560,000 distinct CDR3 sequences, 46% seen once, with nearly 8.5% in the top ten. The sample consisted of peripheral blood or thyroid tissue (not recorded which). Every receptor here comes from a woman aged 18-29 years with Graves' hyperthyroidism.

CDR3 sequence reads: CASSSQGAGLKNTEAFF. In DNA form, the CDR3 reads TGTGCCAGCAGCTCGCAGGGGGCGGGATTGAAGAACACTGAAGCTTTCTTT. This chain connects TRBV7-9 to TRBJ1-1; 8 positions match TRBD1. J lost 1 base, V lost 4 bases, and 11 bases had no gene match. The CDR3 loop spans 17 amino acids. Germline V gene lookup returns CDR1 SEHNR and CDR2 FQNEAQ (reference sequence).

In this sample, this clonotype turned up many times. This rearrangement joins TRBV20-1 to TRBJ2-5, with 8 nucleotides matching TRBD2. CDR3 length equals 13 residues. Per germline, CDR1 DFQATT and CDR2 SNEGSKA (reference sequence). V was clipped by 5 bases and J by 0 bases; unmatched bases: 2. The CDR3 sequence is CSALAGNQETQYF. CDR3 coding DNA: TGCAGTGCTCTAGCGGGTAACCAAGAGACCCAGTACTTC.

The chain employs TRBV2 and TRBJ1-1; D gene ambiguous. V lost 6 bases, J lost 11 bases, and 10 bases lay in between. Germline V CDR1 and CDR2: SNHLY, FYNNEI. The CDR3 spans 10 residues. CDR3 coding DNA: TGTGCCAGCAGGGCCCTGGGGGCTTTCTTT. As protein: CASRALGAFF. Complete variable domain (other parts from reference TRBV2 and TRBJ1-1): EPEVTQTPSHQVTQMGQEVILRCVPISNHLYFYWYRQILGQKVEFLVSFYNNEISEKSEIFDDQFSVERPDGSNFTLKIRSTKLEDSAMYFCASRALGAFFGQGTRLTVV.

Many counts were recorded for this clonotype. V gene TRBV10-3 combines with J gene TRBJ1-1; no clear D. CDR3 length: 12 amino acids. The V gene's germline CDR1 is ENHRY and CDR2 SYGVKD. The V end lost 3 bases, the J end lost 1 base, and 3 bases lay between the germline ends. The CDR3 loop reads CAISDGNTEAFF. CDR3 nucleotides: TGTGCCATCAGTGACGGGAACACTGAAGCTTTCTTT.

This chain uses TRBV20-1 with TRBJ2-5; D might be TRBD1 (6 bases). CDR3 length equals 12 residues. CDR1 DFQATT and CDR2 SNEGSKA come from the germline V gene (reference sequence). The germline V and J ends were trimmed by 3 bases and 7 bases, with 12 bases remaining between them. The CDR3: CSASWGPGTQYF. In DNA form, the CDR3 reads TGCAGTGCTAGTTGGGGGCCGGGGACCCAGTACTTC.

V usage is TRBV12-3 or TRBV12-4 and J usage is TRBJ2-7; 9 bases fit TRBD2. This CDR3 region has 15 residues. With 4 bases clipped from V and 0 bases from J, the junction kept 4 bases outside the gene matches. The CDR3 region has the DNA TGTGCCAGCAGTTACTCGACTAGCGGCTCCTACGAGCAGTACTTC. Protein product: CASSYSTSGSYEQYF.